The clone carrying this TCR beta chain has just a few counts. The PCR had 60 Vbeta and 13 Jbeta primers. Produced via immunoSEQ multiplex PCR; TCRdb's table is partial and in-frame only. Among roughly 110,000 clones, around 75% were seen once, and the ten largest hold around 2.7%. The sample is drawn from a study of cytomegalovirus exposure and HLA in healthy donors. J lost 0 bases, V lost 4 bases, and 12 bases had no gene match. CDR3 length: 17 amino acids. CDR1 KGHSH and CDR2 LQKENI come from the germline V gene. The TCR was taken from a male donor in good health and CMV-seropositive. Sequenced sample: PBMCs. V and J are TRBV18 and TRBJ2-7, with 7 bases aligning to TRBD1. CDR3 amino acids: CASSRPPPGQSSYEQYF. The CDR3, as DNA: TGTGCCAGCTCACGGCCGCCACCGGGACAGAGCTCCTACGAGCAGTACTTC.